This T cell receptor (beta chain) is from a study of spatial heterogeneity in lung cancer (dated by TCRdb to about 2019). Context from the whole study: Beta-chain transcripts were consistently detected in greater numbers than alpha-chain transcripts, which likely reflects a higher abundance of beta-chain transcripts. Nonsynonymous mutation counts, determined by whole-exome sequencing of tumor tissue, were related to TCR repertoire features. TCR alpha and beta repertoires were quantitatively compared across multiple tumor regions, matched nontumor lung and blood in non-small cell lung cancer. In tumor regions, TCR transcript counts showed a strong correlation with a T cell transcriptional module score from matched bulk RNA-seq. Both alpha and beta chains were TCR-sequenced in hundreds of tumor regions, roughly 70 matched nontumor lung samples and roughly 54 PBMC samples obtained at surgery. In the raw uncorrected reads, each unique combination of TCR and UMI appeared more than ten times on average.

What the study reported, not specific to this receptor: TCR-seq coverage of tumor T cells was estimated at only about 7% for alpha chains and less than 15% for beta chains. The count of ubiquitous expanded TCRs correlated with the count of ubiquitous nonsynonymous mutations, and the count of regional expanded TCRs correlated with the count of regional nonsynonymous mutations. The tumor nonsynonymous mutation count correlated with the number of expanded alpha and beta TCRs within the tumor. Confirming at a functional level the hypothesis that regional TCRs recognize regional mutations was considered to require additional single-cell paired TCR alpha and beta sequencing.

The CDR3 measures 14 amino acids from cysteine to phenylalanine. Solely the CDR3 DNA is kept, with 42 bases framed from the first base. Cut back by 1 base and 4 bases, the V and J ends lie 10 bases apart. Based on the germline V gene, the CDR1 and CDR2 sequences are MDHEN and SYDVKM. The time point label here, explained by the study, means: sample taken at primary tumor resection. The donors were more than 65 patients from the lung TRACERx cohort who had early-stage, untreated non-small cell lung cancer. TCR sequencing used whole RNA extracted from tumor and nontumor lung tissue, or from cryopreserved PBMC samples, without cell sorting. A patient was chosen for TCR sequencing only when enough RNA was available from at least two tumor regions. Tumor and adjacent nontumor lung specimens were reviewed by a lung pathologist before selection. This clonotype is characterized as large (0.1 to 1%). The specificity of this receptor is unknown. Per-base quality was not reported, and no clone a single base away is much larger than it.

The method behind the library was 5' RACE. For sequencing, a NextSeq 500 was employed. In the TCR library protocol, a unique molecular identifier was attached to each TCR cDNA molecule so that PCR and sequencing errors could be corrected. For the original study's pipeline: TCR identification, UMI-based error correction and CDR3 extraction were all carried out with Decombinator tools. TCRs above a frequency of 2 per 1,000, corresponding to the top 1% of the tumor frequency distribution, were defined as expanded. Expanded tumor TCRs were classed as regional if statistically deemed absent (corrected P<0.05) from at least one tumor region, otherwise ubiquitous. Renyi diversity was computed with the R vegan package after each repertoire had been subsampled 100 times to 5,000 TCRs. CDR3 similarity networks were built from amino acid triplet string-kernel similarity, connecting CDR3s with pairwise similarity above 0.82. The raw public data were reprocessed by TCRdb itself: fastp quality trimming at Q25, MiXCR clonotype calling, in-frame beta chains only. Under each unique CDR3 protein, matching rows form one entry showing the most common genes and DNA. TCRdb, not the original authors, processed these V and J calls. This sample gives about 5,000 distinct CDR3 sequences in total; 6.5% to 8.5% of them show up just once. The ten most abundant clones make up approximately 15% of the sample.

The specimen comprised lung tumor tissue, sampled at surgery. This TCR derives from a female donor with early-stage non-small cell lung cancer. The rearranged chain carries TRBV28 and TRBJ1-2; the D gene is possibly TRBD1, with 5 bases matching. The nucleotides read TGTGCCAGCAGTTTATATCGGGGCGGCTATGGCTACACCTTC. The encoded protein is CASSLYRGGYGYTF.